One and the same sample provided the 6 T cell receptor beta chains below, sequenced in a study of cytomegalovirus exposure and HLA in healthy donors. PCR was performed using 60 Vbeta and 13 Jbeta primers. Some clones are missing from TCRdb's copy, which holds only in-frame ones; the method was immunoSEQ multiplex PCR. This sample has about 200,000 clones, with around 79% found just once. Sequenced input: PBMCs. The receptor set was obtained from a man between 18 and 35 years old in good health and CMV-seronegative.

This clone appeared a few times. Here the CDR3 omits its conserved ending phenylalanine or tryptophan, so a read error is the likely source. The limits of the CDR3 on the DNA are not certain, so only TCRdb's listed CDR3 is given. The V gene is TRBV25-1, the J gene TRBJ2-4; the table's D call TRBD1 went unverified against the DNA. CDR1 and CDR2 from the germline V gene are MGHDK and SYGVNS. The CDR3 length is 9 residues, termini included. CDR3 amino acids: CASSERQDL.

The J gene is TRBJ1-6, the V gene TRBV7-9; D unclear. The germline V gene has CDR1 SEHNR and CDR2 FQNEAQ (reference sequence). The length of the CDR3 is 13 residues. Trimming shortened V by 4 bases and J by 8 bases, and 9 bases separated the two germline ends. CDR3 sequence reads: CASSSTGDSPLHF. In nucleotides, the CDR3 is TGTGCCAGCAGCTCCACCGGGGATTCACCCCTCCACTTT.

The genes are TRBV30 and TRBJ1-6; D gene ambiguous. The CDR3 loop spans 14 amino acids. Trimming left V 5 bases short and J 10 bases short, with 18 bases between. Germline CDR1 reads GTSNPN; CDR2 reads SVGIG (reference sequence). The CDR3 bases are TGTGCCTGGGGGATCGGGGAGGGTAGCTCACCCCTCCACTTT. Translating it yields CAWGIGEGSSPLHF.

The genes are TRBV13 and TRBJ2-5; D not certain. The CDR3 consists of 12 residues. The V gene lost 3 bases and the J gene lost 5 bases, with 7 bases spanning the gap. Per the germline V gene, CDR1 is PRHDT and CDR2 is FYEKMQ (reference sequence). CDR3 in DNA: TGTGCCAGCAGCTTCCGTGGCGAGACCCAGTACTTC. Amino acids: CASSFRGETQYF.

The chain joins TRBV15 to TRBJ1-1; possible D gene TRBD1, 5 bases. This CDR3 comprises 13 residues. Germline V gives CDR1 LNHNV, CDR2 YYDKDF (reference sequence). V shed 0 bases and J shed 8 bases, with 10 bases lying between them. The CDR3 sequence is CATSRDYTGEAFF. In DNA form, the CDR3 reads TGTGCCACCAGCAGAGATTATACAGGCGAAGCTTTCTTT.

The chain links TRBV30 to TRBJ1-5; TRBD1 might be the D (6 bases). The CDR3 runs to 12 residues. In germline, CDR1 is GTSNPN, CDR2 SVGIG (reference sequence). V was shortened by 2 bases and J by 4 bases, with 6 bases between the two germline ends. The chain's CDR3 is CAWSQGNQPQHF. CDR3 nucleotides: TGTGCCTGGAGTCAGGGGAATCAGCCCCAGCATTTT.